This T cell receptor beta chain was observed in a study of cytomegalovirus exposure and HLA in healthy donors (dated by TCRdb to between 2016 and 2019). General notes on the study: According to an earlier analysis of 450 to 650 of the donors, some 170 million T cells yielded approximately 120 million unique TCR beta sequences and 276 Gb of sequence data. Donor age, sex, ethnicity and CMV serostatus were compiled together with the repertoire data. The aim of the study was to test whether cataloging public T cell receptors could identify signatures of past pathogen exposure. Class I and class II HLA loci were covered by the typing at four-digit resolution. Of the approximately 400 genotyped donors, approximately 83% fell in the genetic ancestry cluster associated with self-reported Caucasian donors. To predict cytomegalovirus infection status, the study brought together high-throughput TCR immunosequencing, statistical association of individual TCRs with disease status, and machine learning. The study used immunosequencing to profile the T cell repertoires of approximately 650 subjects and linked those repertoires to cytomegalovirus serostatus. To study patterns of TCR occurrence, a later analysis re-analyzed previously published TCR beta repertoires from several hundred donors and added high-resolution HLA genotyping. A separate validation cohort of roughly 130 different subjects was used in addition to the roughly 670-subject first cohort. A later genetic analysis used genome-wide SNP genotypes for about 55% of the 666 donors, treating that subset as a discovery cohort. An early release that covered about 640 HLA-typed donors contained approximately 300 gigabases of sequencing data and tens of millions of unique TCR sequences. All discovery cohort repertoires had been generated using a single sequencing platform. The number of typed donors differed by locus: roughly 620-640 for A, B, C, DRB1 and DQB1; 500 to 550 for DQA1; 606 for DPA1; and roughly 450 for DPB1. Across roughly 420 genotyped donors of the cohort, an average of roughly 250,000 unique TCR beta nucleotide sequences per donor were sequenced, and 15% to 20% of those sequences were non-productive. Five DR-DQ haplotypes were treated as single units for association and clustering because of strong linkage in the cohort. In an earlier analysis of 500 to 650 of the donors, high-throughput TCR beta sequencing was used to judge whether each TCR beta V gene segment behaved as functional or pseudogenic. The later analysis used no new phenotypic data to find candidate immune exposures, relying instead on TCR beta sequences and their occurrence across donors.

A word on this clone: What this receptor recognizes is not known.

The cohort was made up of under 800 healthy bone marrow donors. At the time of sampling, all cohort members were nominally healthy, though unrecorded immune exposures were likely present. The donor tested CMV seronegative, placing the donor among the 352 seronegative members of the cohort. Every donor gave a peripheral blood sample, and the peripheral blood mononuclear cells from that sample were used for TCR beta sequencing. Genomic DNA was extracted from the blood cell samples with the Qiagen DNeasy Blood Extraction Kit. The library was generated by the immunoSEQ multiplex PCR assay. For the multiplex PCR, a mixture combining 60 forward primers for TCR Vbeta segments and 13 reverse primers for TCR Jbeta segments was used. The CDR3 region of rearranged TCR beta genes was amplified from genomic DNA with a multiplex PCR assay. Amplified TCR beta libraries were sequenced as 87-base-pair reads on the Illumina HiSeq System. Processing in the source paper ran as follows. A later analysis counted about 80 million unique TCR beta chains across the 666 repertoires, and around 9.9 million of these chains were shared by at least two donors. A nearest-neighbor algorithm error-corrected the raw reads and collapsed the reads into unique sequences, merging closely related sequences to remove PCR and sequencing errors. To assign V, D and J gene segments, CDR3 sequences were aligned to IMGT reference sequences. For a sequence to be retained, a match of at least six nucleotides to both a V gene segment and a J gene segment was required. A rearrangement was called productive if the CDR3 had no stop codons and remained in frame with V and J, and every other rearrangement was called non-productive. Following IMGT convention, CDR3 was defined as the stretch from the second conserved V-encoded cysteine to the conserved J-encoded phenylalanine. In an earlier analysis of approximately 590 of the donors, sequences lacking an unambiguous match to a single V gene segment were excluded. In an earlier analysis of approximately 590 of the donors, a V segment was called functional when productive rearrangements were above 56.7%, and segregating when the standard deviation between donors exceeded 5%. A statistical classification framework was developed to diagnose cytomegalovirus status using the catalog of TCR beta chain sequences. In a later analysis, V and J genes were assigned by comparing TCR nucleotide sequences against IMGT/GENE-DB human TR gene sequences. In a later analysis, CDR3 sequences and most-parsimonious VDJ recombination scenarios were assigned using the TCRdist pipeline. In a later analysis, each TCR beta chain was defined by its CDR3 amino acid sequence together with its V-gene family, and reads without a unique V-gene family were excluded. To address suspected cross-contamination and a sequencing artifact, a later analysis removed approximately 600 highly shared, low-generation-probability nucleotide sequences. In a later analysis, a clonal expansion index was calculated for each public chain from normalized within-repertoire ranks of inferred template counts. Generation probabilities in a later analysis came from a VDJ recombination model fitted to out-of-frame rearrangements, and those results were checked against IGoR. A later analysis scored TCR-TCR, TCR-HLA and TCR-CMV co-occurrence with hypergeometric tests, applying a repertoire-size bias correction to TCR pairs. False discovery rates were estimated in a later analysis by permuting HLA or CMV assignments 20 times. In a later analysis, co-occurring TCRs were grouped using DBSCAN, and TCRdist sequence similarity was added for clustering within HLA-allele-positive subsets. Repertoires with fewer than 30,000 or more than 120,000 public chains were left out of co-occurrence clustering, as were four to six repertoires with anomalous nucleotide sharing. Held by TCRdb, this immuneACCESS table contains in-frame sequences only and omits some clones. Under half of the omission traces to an unresolved V gene where checked; the cause of the rest is unknown. The V and J calls and clone size come from that table; D and trimming were worked out from the DNA. Per the sample table, the count is approximately 79,000 clones. About 0.83% of the sample is held by the ten biggest clonotypes.

Beyond this particular receptor, the publication reports: In vitro tests confirmed that a few of the cytomegalovirus-associated TCR beta chains recognize cytomegalovirus antigens. In a later analysis, HLA-associated TCR beta chains were found to be more clonally expanded and to have lower generation probabilities than equally common non-associated chains. In a later analysis, several top co-occurrence clusters were reported to appear linked to parvovirus B19, influenza, CMV and Epstein-Barr virus. Because counts were too low, 15 to 20 rarely observed V segments, including chromosome 9 orphons, were excluded from the earlier analysis of 500 to 700 of the donors. Because HLA typing was unavailable for some donors at each locus, only the typed subset was used in association tests. In this cohort, only TCR beta chains were sequenced, and detectable features were limited by the absence of alpha or paired-chain data. According to a later analysis, most CMV-associated TCR beta chains appeared to be HLA-restricted, and the HLA associations seemed to be driven largely by CMV exposure. V-gene and J-gene trimming of TCR beta chains was associated with a missense DCLRE1C variant in a later genetic analysis, and the association was replicated in an independent cohort. It was suggested by the authors that the approach could potentially be generalized to other disease states and immunological phenotypes. Cytomegalovirus status was reported to be diagnosed by the classifier with high specificity and sensitivity in both the original and validation cohorts. In a later analysis, TCR association rates were found to vary across HLA loci, with the most associated TCRs seen for DRB1 alleles and the fewest for HLA-C alleles. A cluster of highly shared sequence variants was judged likely to be a technical artifact of the sequencing pipeline. A later analysis associated about 17,000 TCR beta sequences with specific HLA alleles at a false discovery rate of 0.05. Compared with the roughly 670-donor mean, donors in an Asian-associated ancestry cluster had fewer N-insertions in productive TCRs, according to a later genetic analysis. Strong co-occurrence of HLA alleles, especially DR and DQ, made assigning TCR associations to individual alleles difficult. Most TCR sequences were observed very rarely across donors, whereas some public TCRs were present in many individuals. A total of 150 to 200 TCR beta chains were listed by the study as associated with cytomegalovirus. Presence/absence analyses assumed roughly uniform sequencing depth across donors, an assumption that may not hold. CMV serostatus was the only immune exposure information available for the cohort. Linkage disequilibrium might explain the correlated functional status among segregating V segments, but an unknown experimental factor could not be ruled out. A further reported finding was that TCR beta sequences accurately predicted the HLA-A and HLA-B alleles for most subjects in the first cohort. In an earlier analysis of fewer than 750 of the donors, most TCR beta V segments were observed in productive rearrangements about 87% or about 30% of the time, broadly matching IMGT annotations.

The sequence was collected from a boy between 10 and 17 years old in good health and CMV-seronegative. The sample comprised PBMCs.

CDR3 loop: CAWSSGQAFGYTF. Read as DNA, the sequence is TGTGCCTGGAGCTCTGGACAGGCGTTTGGCTACACCTTC. The chain is made from TRBV30 and TRBJ1-2, and TRBD1 matches 7 of the central bases. CDR1 and CDR2 (GTSNPN, SVGIG) derive from the germline V gene (reference sequence). Trimming removed 3 bases from V and 7 bases from J; the gene matches leave 8 bases unexplained. Counted from cysteine to phenylalanine, this CDR3 has 13 amino acids. Just CDR3 DNA is preserved here, 39 bases in frame from base 1.